This T cell receptor (beta chain) was found in a study of blood T cell repertoires in COVID-19. One Seattle source followed patients from active infection through their disease course. The table came from immunoSEQ multiplex PCR; TCRdb's copy has only in-frame clones and leaves some out. The sample has 250,000 to 300,000 clones, 85% to 90% seen once. The CDR3 spans 15 residues. With 9 bases removed from V and 4 bases from J, the gap between germline ends came to 21 bases. CDR1 and CDR2 from the germline V gene are MDHEN and SYDVKM. Sample: peripheral blood. The clonotype originates from a woman aged 30 to 39 with COVID-19, enrolled during active disease. The chain recombines TRBV28 with TRBJ1-2, with a tentative D call TRBD1 (5 bases). The CDR3 sequence: CASLGKGYPLYGYTF. The DNA of the CDR3 is TGTGCCAGTTTGGGGAAGGGGTACCCCCTCTATGGCTACACCTTC.